One sample yielded the 22 T cell receptor beta chains listed below, sequenced in a study of OX40 agonist ivuxolimab in advanced cancers. Method: immunoSEQ multiplex PCR; TCRdb's copy keeps in-frame clones and lacks some. The table has about 67,000 clones, over 80% seen once. Source: CD4+ or CD8+ T cells sorted from blood, taken in a trial of the OX40 agonist ivuxolimab. The origin of the receptors is an adult with an advanced solid tumor such as melanoma, head and neck, liver or kidney cancer.

This clone is termed medium-sized. The chain recombines TRBV11-2 with TRBJ1-2; 7 bases are a match to TRBD1. The CDR3 loop spans 15 amino acids. Trimming removed 6 bases from V and 2 bases from J; junction bases left unmatched: 9. Per germline, CDR1 SGHAT and CDR2 FQNNGV. Here the CDR3 DNA reads TGTGCCAGCAGATATCTCAGGGGGGCGAACTATGGCTACACCTTC. This translates into CASRYLRGANYGYTF. Based on the CDR3 plus reference TRBV11-2 and TRBJ1-2, the full variable domain is EAGVAQSPRYKIIEKRQSVAFWCNPISGHATLYWYQQILGQGPKLLIQFQNNGVVDDSQLPKDRFSAERLKGVDSTLKIQPAKLEDSAVYLCASRYLRGANYGYTFGSGTRLTVV.

The chain combines TRBV6-1 with TRBJ1-2; D is perhaps TRBD1 (5 bases). The CDR3 extends over 13 amino acids. V was clipped by 11 bases and J by 7 bases, with 20 bases between them. Germline loops: CDR1 MNHNS, CDR2 SASEGT. The CDR3 nucleotides read TGTGCCGGGACCGGGGAAAACGAAGGTGGCTACACCTTC. Translated, it gives CAGTGENEGGYTF.

The V and J genes are TRBV6-1 and TRBJ1-5; TRBD1 might be the D (6 bases). The CDR3 extends over 14 amino acids. The V gene lost 3 bases and the J gene lost 6 bases, with 12 bases spanning the gap. Looked up from germline, CDR1 is MNHNS and CDR2 is SASEGT. CDR3 sequence reads: CASSERGVGQPQHF. The CDR3, as DNA: TGTGCCAGCAGTGAGAGGGGGGTCGGTCAGCCCCAGCATTTT.

This rearrangement joins TRBV28 to TRBJ1-5, with D perhaps TRBD1 (5 bases). The CDR3 has 15 residues. CDR1 and CDR2 (germline): MDHEN, SYDVKM. Trimming cost V 5 bases and J 0 bases, with 11 bases left between them. This chain's CDR3 is CASSGGETSNQPQHF. In DNA form, the CDR3 reads TGTGCCAGCAGTGGGGGGGAAACTAGCAATCAGCCCCAGCATTTT.

V gene TRBV10-3 combines with J gene TRBJ1-2, with D uncertain. The CDR3 loop spans 14 amino acids. V gave up 7 bases and J gave up 2 bases, with 14 bases separating them. The germline gives CDR1 ENHRY, CDR2 SYGVKD. CDR3 loop: CAITEGSSNYGYTF. The CDR3 DNA is TGTGCCATCACAGAGGGCTCCTCCAACTATGGCTACACCTTC.

The CDR3: CASSQMGMENTEAFF. The DNA for the CDR3 is TGTGCCAGCAGTCAAATGGGGATGGAAAACACTGAAGCTTTCTTT. The gene calls are TRBV16 and TRBJ1-1; D gene unclear. There are 15 residues in the CDR3. Germline CDR1 and CDR2: KGHSY and FQNENV. V was shortened by 6 bases and J by 2 bases, with 16 bases between the two germline ends.

This clone was counted a single time. The J gene is TRBJ2-2, the V gene TRBV18; 13 bases are shared with TRBD2. The CDR3 runs to 19 residues. V shed 4 bases and J 3 bases; nucleotides not matched to a gene: 11. Germline V CDR1 and CDR2: KGHSH, LQKENI. CDR3 amino acids: CASSRVAGTSGTHTGELFF. DNA for the CDR3: TGTGCCAGCTCACGCGTCGCCGGGACTAGCGGGACACACACCGGGGAGCTGTTTTTT.

The chain recombines TRBV19 with TRBJ2-1; 7 nucleotides align to TRBD1. The CDR3 length is 13 residues. Looked up from germline, CDR1 is LNHDA and CDR2 is SQIVND (reference sequence). With V trimmed by 4 bases and J by 6 bases, 3 bases remained unmatched. The CDR3 loop is CASSTGTVNEQFF. As DNA, the CDR3 is TGTGCCAGTAGTACCGGGACAGTCAATGAGCAGTTCTTC.

This clone appeared once. The chain uses TRBV19 and TRBJ1-1; the D is unclear. V was trimmed by 4 bases and J by 9 bases, leaving 6 bases between them. This CDR3 region has 10 residues. Germline V CDR1 and CDR2: LNHDA, SQIVND (reference sequence). The CDR3 DNA sequence: TGTGCCAGTAGTAGGAACAAAGCTTTCTTT. This sequence encodes CASSRNKAFF.

The gene calls are TRBV9 and TRBJ2-7; TRBD1 aligns across 8 bases. V was pared by 4 bases and J by 5 bases, with 8 bases of the junction left unmatched. CDR1 SGDLS and CDR2 YYNGEE come from the germline V gene. This CDR3 comprises 14 residues. The CDR3 region is CASSPSTGGNEQYF. In nucleotides, the CDR3 is TGTGCCAGCAGCCCAAGCACAGGGGGGAACGAGCAGTACTTC.

The chain uses TRBV27 and TRBJ1-1; D might be TRBD1 (6 bases). Germline CDR1 reads MNHEY; CDR2 reads SMNVEV (reference sequence). V lost 4 bases and J 1 base, leaving 13 bases between the germline ends. The CDR3 consists of 15 residues. The CDR3 sequence: CASSSTGNQNTEAFF. Written as DNA, the CDR3 is TGTGCCAGCAGTTCAACAGGGAATCAGAACACTGAAGCTTTCTTT.

The V gene is TRBV19, the J gene TRBJ2-1; 12 bases agree with TRBD2. This CDR3 is built from 16 residues. Germline CDR1 reads LNHDA; CDR2 reads SQIVND (reference sequence). Germline trimming cut 6 bases from V and 2 bases from J; bases unmatched to any gene: 5. The chain's CDR3 is CASSPLAGGPYNEQFF. CDR3 DNA sequence: TGTGCCAGTAGCCCACTAGCGGGAGGCCCCTACAATGAGCAGTTCTTC.

V and J are TRBV5-3 and TRBJ1-1, with 9 bases identical to TRBD1. TRBV5-3 is filed as an ORF, its function uncertain. The CDR3 runs 20 residues. After removal of 4 bases from V and 0 bases from J, the junction contained 19 bases not matched to a gene. The CDR3 coding sequence is TGTGCCAGAAGCGAGCTACCATCCAGGGACAGGGTTAGGATGAACACTGAAGCTTTCTTT. Amino acid sequence: CARSELPSRDRVRMNTEAFF.

V usage is TRBV5-1 and J usage is TRBJ1-5; D is undetermined. The CDR3 is 13 amino acids. Germline-derived CDR1 and CDR2 are SGHRS and YFSETQ. V was pared by 0 bases and J by 7 bases, with 8 bases between. The CDR3 here is CASSLEVGQPQHF. The CDR3 DNA is TGCGCCAGCAGCTTGGAGGTAGGCCAGCCCCAGCATTTT.

The V gene is TRBV6-1, the J gene TRBJ2-3; possibly TRBD1 or TRBD2 for D (5 bases each). The CDR3 is 15 amino acids. Germline CDR1 MNHNS, CDR2 SASEGT. V was pared by 2 bases and J by 0 bases, with 9 bases between. The CDR3 loop reads CASSESGASTDTQYF. CDR3 sequence (DNA): TGTGCCAGCAGTGAATCCGGGGCCAGCACAGATACGCAGTATTTT.

This clone was observed a single time. The chain links TRBV5-4 to TRBJ2-7; TRBD1 aligns across 8 bases. CDR1 SGHNT and CDR2 YYREEE come from the germline V gene (reference sequence). The CDR3 sequence is 15 residues long. Trimming cost V 0 bases and J 7 bases; bases outside gene matches: 9. The CDR3 protein is CASSLAGTGAREQYF. The CDR3 bases are TGTGCCAGCAGCTTGGCGGGGACAGGCGCCAGGGAGCAGTACTTC.

The chain joins TRBV10-1 to TRBJ2-7; the match to TRBD2 covers 7 bases. Germline V lookup: CDR1 WNHNN, CDR2 SYGVQD (reference sequence). This CDR3 region has 15 residues. V was pared by 4 bases and J by 4 bases, with 10 bases of the junction left unmatched. The CDR3 protein is CASSGSGMGRYEQYF. The DNA of the CDR3 is TGCGCCAGCAGTGGAAGCGGGATGGGGAGATACGAGCAGTACTTC.

This clone came up once. This chain connects TRBV20-1 to TRBJ2-1; TRBD2 matches at 11 bases. Germline CDR1 reads DFQATT; CDR2 reads SNEGSKA (reference sequence). This CDR3 has 11 residues. The ends lost 3 bases at V and 14 bases at J; junction bases unmatched: 3. CDR3 amino acids: CSASTSGRKFF. Here the CDR3 DNA reads TGCAGTGCTAGTACTAGCGGGAGAAAGTTCTTC.

V is TRBV19 and J is TRBJ2-7; 7 bases agree with TRBD1. J gave up 2 bases and V 2 bases, and 3 bases lay outside the gene matches. CDR3 size: 14 residues. In germline, CDR1 is LNHDA, CDR2 SQIVND (reference sequence). CDR3: CASSISGQTYEQYF. For the CDR3, the DNA is TGTGCCAGTAGTATATCGGGACAGACCTACGAGCAGTACTTC.

This clone was detected a few times. The chain combines TRBV10-3 with TRBJ2-7; D assignment may be TRBD1 or TRBD2 (5 bases each). The CDR3 totals 16 residues. The V and J ends lost 10 bases and 0 bases respectively, with 22 bases between them. Germline-derived CDR1 and CDR2 are ENHRY and SYGVKD. The CDR3 region has the DNA TGTGCCAGCAAGGCCGCCGGGGCGGTGAGCTCCTACGAGCAGTACTTC. It translates to CASKAAGAVSSYEQYF.

The V and J genes are TRBV5-4 and TRBJ1-2, with D tentatively TRBD1 (6 bases). Germline lookup yields CDR1 SGHNT and CDR2 YYREEE (reference sequence). The V end lost 4 bases, the J end lost 8 bases, and 18 bases lay between the germline ends. This CDR3 spans 14 amino acids. The CDR3 coding sequence is TGTGCCAGCAGCCCTCAGTGGGGGCGTCGAGGCTACACCTTC. Translating it yields CASSPQWGRRGYTF.

The chain joins TRBV6-1 to TRBJ2-7; 9 nucleotides align to TRBD2. Trimming cost V 6 bases and J 4 bases; bases outside gene matches: 10. CDR3 length equals 15 residues. Germline CDR1 MNHNS, CDR2 SASEGT. The CDR3 coding sequence is TGTGCCAGCAGATCCCCTAGCGGGACCACTTACGAGCAGTACTTC. Residues: CASRSPSGTTYEQYF.